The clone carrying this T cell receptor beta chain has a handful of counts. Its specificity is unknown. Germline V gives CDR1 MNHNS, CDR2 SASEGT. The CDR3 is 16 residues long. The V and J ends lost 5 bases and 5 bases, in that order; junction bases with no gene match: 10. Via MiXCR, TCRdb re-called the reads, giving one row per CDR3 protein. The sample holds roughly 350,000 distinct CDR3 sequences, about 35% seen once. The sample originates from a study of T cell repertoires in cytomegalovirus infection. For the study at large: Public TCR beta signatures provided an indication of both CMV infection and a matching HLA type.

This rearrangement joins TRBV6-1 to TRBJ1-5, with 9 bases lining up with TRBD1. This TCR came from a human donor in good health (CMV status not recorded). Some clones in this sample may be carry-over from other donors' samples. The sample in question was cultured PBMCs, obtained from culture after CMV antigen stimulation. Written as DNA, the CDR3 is TGTGCCAGCAGTACAAGTTGGACAGGGGTGGATCAGCCCCAGCATTTT. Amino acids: CASSTSWTGVDQPQHF.